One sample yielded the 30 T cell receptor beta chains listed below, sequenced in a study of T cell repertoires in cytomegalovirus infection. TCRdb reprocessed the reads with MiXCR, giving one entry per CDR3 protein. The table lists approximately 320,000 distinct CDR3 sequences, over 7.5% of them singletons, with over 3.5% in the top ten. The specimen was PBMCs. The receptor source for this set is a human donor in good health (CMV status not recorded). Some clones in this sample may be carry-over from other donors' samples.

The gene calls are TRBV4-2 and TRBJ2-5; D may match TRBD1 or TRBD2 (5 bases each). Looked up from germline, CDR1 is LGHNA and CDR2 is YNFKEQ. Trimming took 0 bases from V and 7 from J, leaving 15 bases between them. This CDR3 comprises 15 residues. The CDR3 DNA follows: TGTGCCAGCAGCCAAGATCGGGACGCCCCGAGGACCCAGTACTTC. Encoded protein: CASSQDRDAPRTQYF.

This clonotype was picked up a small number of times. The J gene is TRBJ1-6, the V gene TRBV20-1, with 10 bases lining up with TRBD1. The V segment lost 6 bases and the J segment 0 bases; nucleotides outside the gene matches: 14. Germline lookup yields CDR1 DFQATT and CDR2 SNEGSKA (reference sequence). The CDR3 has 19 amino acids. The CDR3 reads CSAIGTGVSPSSYNSPLHF. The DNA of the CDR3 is TGCAGTGCCATCGGGACAGGGGTTTCACCGAGCTCCTATAATTCACCCCTCCACTTT.

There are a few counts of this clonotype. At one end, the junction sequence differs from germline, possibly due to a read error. The CDR3 DNA reads TGTGCCAGCAGTAGACTAGCGGAGAACACCGGGGAGCTGTTTTTT. This sequence encodes CASSRLAENTGELFF. The chain links TRBV4-1 to TRBJ2-2; TRBD2 matches at 9 bases. CDR3 size: 15 residues. Germline loops: CDR1 MGHRA, CDR2 YSYEKL.

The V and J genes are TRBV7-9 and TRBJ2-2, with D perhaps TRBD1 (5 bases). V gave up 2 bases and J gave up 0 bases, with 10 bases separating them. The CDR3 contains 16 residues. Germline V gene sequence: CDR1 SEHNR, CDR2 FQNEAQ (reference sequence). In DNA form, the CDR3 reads TGTGCCAGCAGCTTAAGAGACAGTTCGAACACCGGGGAGCTGTTTTTT. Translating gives CASSLRDSSNTGELFF. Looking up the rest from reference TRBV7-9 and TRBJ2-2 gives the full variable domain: DTGVSQNPRHKITKRGQNVTFRCDPISEHNRLYWYRQTLGQGPEFLTYFQNEAQLEKSRLLSDRFSAERPKGSFSTLEIQRTEQGDSAMYLCASSLRDSSNTGELFFGEGSRLTVL.

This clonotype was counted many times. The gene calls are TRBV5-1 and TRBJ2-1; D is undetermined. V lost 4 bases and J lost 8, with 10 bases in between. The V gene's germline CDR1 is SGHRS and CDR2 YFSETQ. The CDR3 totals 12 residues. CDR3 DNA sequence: TGCGCCAGCAGCGCGCAAAGGTATGAGCAGTTCTTC. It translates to CASSAQRYEQFF.

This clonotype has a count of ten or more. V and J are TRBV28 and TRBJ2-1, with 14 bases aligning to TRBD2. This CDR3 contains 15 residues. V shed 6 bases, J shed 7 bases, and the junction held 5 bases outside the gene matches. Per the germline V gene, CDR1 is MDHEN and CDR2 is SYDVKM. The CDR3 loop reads CASSSGTSGRNEQFF. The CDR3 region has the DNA TGTGCCAGCAGCTCCGGGACTAGCGGGAGAAATGAGCAGTTCTTC.

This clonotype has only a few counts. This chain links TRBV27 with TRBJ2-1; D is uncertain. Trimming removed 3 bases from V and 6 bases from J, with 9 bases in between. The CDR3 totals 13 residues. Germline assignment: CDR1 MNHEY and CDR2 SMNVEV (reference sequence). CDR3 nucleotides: TGTGCCAGCAGTTTCCAACAGCTCAATGAGCAGTTCTTC. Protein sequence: CASSFQQLNEQFF.

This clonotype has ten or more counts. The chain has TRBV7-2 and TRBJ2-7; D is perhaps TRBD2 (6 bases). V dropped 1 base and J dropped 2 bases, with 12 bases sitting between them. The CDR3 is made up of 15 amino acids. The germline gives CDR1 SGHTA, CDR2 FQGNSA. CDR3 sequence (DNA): TGTGCCAGCAGCTTAGGGGGAGGCAGACCCTACGAGCAGTACTTC. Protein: CASSLGGGRPYEQYF.

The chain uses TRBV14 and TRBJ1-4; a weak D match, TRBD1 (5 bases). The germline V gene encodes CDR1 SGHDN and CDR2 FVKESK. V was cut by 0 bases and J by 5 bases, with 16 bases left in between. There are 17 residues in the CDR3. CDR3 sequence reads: CASSQDFAGTPNEKLFF. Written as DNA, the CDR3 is TGTGCCAGCAGCCAAGACTTCGCCGGGACTCCAAATGAAAAACTGTTTTTT.

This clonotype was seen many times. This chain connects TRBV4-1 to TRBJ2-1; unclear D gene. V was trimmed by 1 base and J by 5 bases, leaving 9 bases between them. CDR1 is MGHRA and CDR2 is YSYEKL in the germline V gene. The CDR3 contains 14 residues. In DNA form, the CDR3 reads TGCGCCAGCAGCCAAGGGTCTCGGAACAATGAGCAGTTCTTC. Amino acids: CASSQGSRNNEQFF.

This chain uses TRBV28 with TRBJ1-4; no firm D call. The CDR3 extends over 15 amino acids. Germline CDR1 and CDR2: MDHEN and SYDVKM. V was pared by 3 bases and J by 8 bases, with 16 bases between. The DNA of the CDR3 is TGTGCCAGCAGTTTGGAGTATCTTGGTCGAGAAAAACTGTTTTTT. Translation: CASSLEYLGREKLFF.

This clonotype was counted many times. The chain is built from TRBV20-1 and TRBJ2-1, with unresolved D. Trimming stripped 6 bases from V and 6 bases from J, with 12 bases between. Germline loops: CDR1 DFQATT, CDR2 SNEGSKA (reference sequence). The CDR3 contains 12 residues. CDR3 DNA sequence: TGCAGTGCCGCGAGACCGTCCAATGAGCAGTTCTTC. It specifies CSAARPSNEQFF.

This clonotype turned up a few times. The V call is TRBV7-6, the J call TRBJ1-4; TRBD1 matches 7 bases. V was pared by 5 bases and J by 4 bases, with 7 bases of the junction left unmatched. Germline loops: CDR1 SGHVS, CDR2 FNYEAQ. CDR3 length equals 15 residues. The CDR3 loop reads CASSRNWDSNEKLFF. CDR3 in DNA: TGTGCCAGCAGCCGAAATTGGGACAGTAATGAAAAACTGTTTTTT.

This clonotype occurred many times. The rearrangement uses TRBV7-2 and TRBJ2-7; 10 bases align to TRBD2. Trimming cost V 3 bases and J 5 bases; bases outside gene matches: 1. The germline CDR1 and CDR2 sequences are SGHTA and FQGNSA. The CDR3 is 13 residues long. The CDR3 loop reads CASSLGLANEQYF. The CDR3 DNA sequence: TGTGCCAGCAGCTTGGGACTAGCGAACGAGCAGTACTTC.

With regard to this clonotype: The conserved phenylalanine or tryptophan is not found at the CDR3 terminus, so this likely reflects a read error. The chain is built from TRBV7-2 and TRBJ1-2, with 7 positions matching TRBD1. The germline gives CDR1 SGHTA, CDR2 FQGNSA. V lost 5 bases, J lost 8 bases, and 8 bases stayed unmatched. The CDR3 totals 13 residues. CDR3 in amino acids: CASSLTGERGYTL. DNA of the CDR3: TGTGCCAGCAGCCTAACAGGGGAACGCGGCTACACCTTG.

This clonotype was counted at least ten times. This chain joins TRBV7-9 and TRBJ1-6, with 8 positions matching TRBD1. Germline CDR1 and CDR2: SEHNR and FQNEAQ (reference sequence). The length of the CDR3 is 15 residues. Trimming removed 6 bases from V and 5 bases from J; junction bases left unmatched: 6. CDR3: CASRPGTGDNSPLHF. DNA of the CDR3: TGTGCCAGCAGACCCGGGACAGGTGATAATTCACCCCTCCACTTT.

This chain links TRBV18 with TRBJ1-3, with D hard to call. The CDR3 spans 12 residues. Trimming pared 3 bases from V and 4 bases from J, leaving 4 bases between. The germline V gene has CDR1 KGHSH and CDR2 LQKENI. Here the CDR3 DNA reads TGTGCCAGCTCACCGCCGGGAAACACCATATATTTT. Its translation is CASSPPGNTIYF. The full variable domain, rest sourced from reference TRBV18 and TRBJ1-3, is NAGVMQNPRHLVRRRGQEARLRCSPMKGHSHVYWYRQLPEEGLKFMVYLQKENIIDESGMPKERFSAEFPKEGPSILRIQQVVRGDSAAYFCASSPPGNTIYFGEGSWLTVV.

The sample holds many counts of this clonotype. Written as DNA, the CDR3 is TGTGCCGGCCGTCAGGGGACTAATGAAAAACTGTTTTTT. Translated, it gives CAGRQGTNEKLFF. This sequence joins TRBV7-9 and TRBJ1-4; possible D gene TRBD1, 6 bases. CDR1 and CDR2 (germline): SEHNR, FQNEAQ (reference sequence). The V and J ends lost 11 bases and 2 bases respectively, with 12 bases between them. The CDR3 covers 13 residues.

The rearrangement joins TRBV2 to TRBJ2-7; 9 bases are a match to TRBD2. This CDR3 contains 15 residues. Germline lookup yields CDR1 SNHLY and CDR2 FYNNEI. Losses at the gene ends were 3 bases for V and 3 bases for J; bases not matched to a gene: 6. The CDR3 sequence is CASSDGTSSFYEQYF. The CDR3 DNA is TGTGCCAGCAGTGACGGGACTAGCTCCTTCTACGAGCAGTACTTC.

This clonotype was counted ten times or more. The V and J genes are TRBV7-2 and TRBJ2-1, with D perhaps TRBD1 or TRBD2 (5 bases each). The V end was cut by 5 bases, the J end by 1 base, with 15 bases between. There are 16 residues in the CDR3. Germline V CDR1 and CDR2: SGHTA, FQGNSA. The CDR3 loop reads CASSLVGTGSYNEQFF. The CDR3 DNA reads TGTGCCAGCAGCCTCGTTGGGACCGGGTCCTACAATGAGCAGTTCTTC.

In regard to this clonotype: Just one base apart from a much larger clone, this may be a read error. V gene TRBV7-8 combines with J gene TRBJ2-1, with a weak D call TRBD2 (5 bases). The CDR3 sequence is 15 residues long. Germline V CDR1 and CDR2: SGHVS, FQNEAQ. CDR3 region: CVSSLARVSYNEQFF. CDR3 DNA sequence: TGTGTCAGCAGCTTAGCGCGGGTATCCTACAATGAGCAGTTCTTC. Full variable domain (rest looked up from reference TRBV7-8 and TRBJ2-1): GAGVSQSPRYKVAKRGQDVALRCDPISGHVSLFWYQQALGQGPEFLTYFQNEAQLDKSGLPSDRFFAERPEGSVSTLKIQRTQQEDSAVYLCVSSLARVSYNEQFFGPGTRLTVL.

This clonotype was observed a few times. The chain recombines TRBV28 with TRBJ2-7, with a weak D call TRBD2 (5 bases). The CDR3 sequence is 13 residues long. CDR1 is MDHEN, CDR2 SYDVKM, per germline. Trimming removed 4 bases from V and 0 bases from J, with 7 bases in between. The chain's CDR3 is CASSYGVSYEQYF. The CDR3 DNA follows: TGTGCCAGCAGTTACGGGGTCTCCTACGAGCAGTACTTC.

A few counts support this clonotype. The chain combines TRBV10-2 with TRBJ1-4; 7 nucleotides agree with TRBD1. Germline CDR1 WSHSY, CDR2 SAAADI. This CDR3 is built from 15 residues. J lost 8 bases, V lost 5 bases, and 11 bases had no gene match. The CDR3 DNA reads TGCGCCAGCAGTCCTCTTACAGGGGTGGGGGAAAAACTGTTTTTT. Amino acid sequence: CASSPLTGVGEKLFF.

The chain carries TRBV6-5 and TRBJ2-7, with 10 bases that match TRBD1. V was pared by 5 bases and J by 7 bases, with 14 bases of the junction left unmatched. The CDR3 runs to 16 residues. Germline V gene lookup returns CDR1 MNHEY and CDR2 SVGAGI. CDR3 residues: CASSPPAGTGVREQYF. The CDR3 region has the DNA TGTGCCAGCAGTCCGCCGGCCGGGACAGGGGTCCGGGAGCAGTACTTC.

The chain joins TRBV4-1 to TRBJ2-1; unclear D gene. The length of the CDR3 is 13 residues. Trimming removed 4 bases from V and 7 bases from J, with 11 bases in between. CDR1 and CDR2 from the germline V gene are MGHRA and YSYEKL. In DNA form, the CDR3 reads TGCGCCAGCAGCCTCGAGAGAGCGAATGAGCAGTTCTTC. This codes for CASSLERANEQFF.

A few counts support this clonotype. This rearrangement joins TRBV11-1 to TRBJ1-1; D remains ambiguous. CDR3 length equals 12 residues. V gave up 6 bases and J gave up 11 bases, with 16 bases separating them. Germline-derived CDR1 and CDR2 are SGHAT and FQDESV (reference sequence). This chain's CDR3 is CASRPTSGVAFF. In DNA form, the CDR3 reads TGTGCCAGCAGACCGACAAGCGGAGTGGCTTTCTTT.

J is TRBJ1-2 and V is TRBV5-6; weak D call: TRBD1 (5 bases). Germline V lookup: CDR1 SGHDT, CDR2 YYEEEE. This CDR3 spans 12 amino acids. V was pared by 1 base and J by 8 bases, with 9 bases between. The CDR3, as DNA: TGTGCCAGCAGCTTGCCCGGGACCGGCTACACCTTC. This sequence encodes CASSLPGTGYTF.

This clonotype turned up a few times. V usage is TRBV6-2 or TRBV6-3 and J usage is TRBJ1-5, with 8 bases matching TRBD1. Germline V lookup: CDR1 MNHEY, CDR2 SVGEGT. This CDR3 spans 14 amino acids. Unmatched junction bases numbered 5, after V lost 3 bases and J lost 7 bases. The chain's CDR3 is CASSYLQGGQPQHF. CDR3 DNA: TGTGCCAGCAGTTATCTACAGGGGGGCCAGCCCCAGCATTTT.

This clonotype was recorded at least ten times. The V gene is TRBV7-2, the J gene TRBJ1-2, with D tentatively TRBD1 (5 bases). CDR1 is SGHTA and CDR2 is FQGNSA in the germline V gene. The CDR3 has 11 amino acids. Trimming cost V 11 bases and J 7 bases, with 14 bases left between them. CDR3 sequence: CADLGTFGYTF. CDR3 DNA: TGTGCCGACCTAGGGACGTTTGGCTACACCTTC.

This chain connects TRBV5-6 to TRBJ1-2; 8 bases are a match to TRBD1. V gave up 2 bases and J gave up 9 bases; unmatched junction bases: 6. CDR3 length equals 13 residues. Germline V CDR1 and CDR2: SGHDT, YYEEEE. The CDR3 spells CASSFSRTGSYTF. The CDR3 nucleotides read TGTGCCAGCAGCTTTTCCAGGACAGGGAGCTACACCTTC. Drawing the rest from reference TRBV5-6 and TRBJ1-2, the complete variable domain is DAGVTQSPTHLIKTRGQQVTLRCSPKSGHDTVSWYQQALGQGPQFIFQYYEEEERQRGNFPDRFSGHQFPNYSSELNVNALLLGDSALYLCASSFSRTGSYTFGSGTRLTVV.